This T cell receptor beta chain was sequenced during a study of hypomethylating agent response in myelodysplastic syndrome. Study-wide context: A diploid cytogenetic profile was most common; mean age about 76 +/- 6.4 years. Responders were roughly 6 patients with complete response or hematologic improvement; roughly 5 were non-responders.

Germline assignment: CDR1 LGHNA and CDR2 YNFKEQ. J gave up 0 bases and V 4 bases, and 13 bases lay outside the gene matches. This CDR3 spans 18 amino acids. At survey resolution, around 400 ng of DNA per sample was split into two 200 ng replicates. Generated by immunoSEQ multiplex PCR, the TCRdb table keeps only in-frame clones and is missing some. The sample lists 5,400 or so clones; about 80% were seen once. The sample consisted of bone marrow, taken before or after starting hypomethylating agent treatment for myelodysplastic syndrome (not recorded which). The rearrangement links TRBV4-2 to TRBJ2-3; 7 bases match TRBD2. This receptor was obtained from a human donor with myelodysplastic syndrome. CDR3 in amino acids: CASSPEVPSGPSTDTQYF. The CDR3 DNA follows: TGTGCCAGCAGCCCAGAAGTGCCTAGCGGACCGAGCACAGATACGCAGTATTTT.